This section outlines one T cell receptor beta chain sequence together with its context. The data were obtained in a study of blood T cell repertoires in COVID-19. The wider study: Acute-phase and convalescent COVID-19 samples originated in the United States, Italy and Spain. Sources were T cells, B-cell-depleted T cells, or PBMCs; the material itself was cDNA or gDNA.

As originally analysed: Amplification from reference gene primers served as the basis for estimated nucleated cell counts. Some clones are missing from TCRdb's copy, which holds only in-frame ones; the method was immunoSEQ multiplex PCR. V and J calls and clone size are as listed in that table; D and trimming were resolved from the DNA. Of about 140,000 clones listed, approximately 80% were seen once; the top ten hold around 4.2%. The CDR3 sequence is 14 residues long. V usage is TRBV21-1 and J usage is TRBJ2-7; the table's D call TRBD2 went unverified against the DNA. TRBV21-1 is tagged as a pseudogene. The sample taken for sequencing was peripheral blood. This sequence originates from a woman of 80 years or more with active or convalescent COVID-19. The CDR3 reads CASSKARYSYEQYF. The CDR3 nucleotides read TGTGCCAGCAGCAAAGCGCGGTACTCCTACGAGCAGTACTTC.